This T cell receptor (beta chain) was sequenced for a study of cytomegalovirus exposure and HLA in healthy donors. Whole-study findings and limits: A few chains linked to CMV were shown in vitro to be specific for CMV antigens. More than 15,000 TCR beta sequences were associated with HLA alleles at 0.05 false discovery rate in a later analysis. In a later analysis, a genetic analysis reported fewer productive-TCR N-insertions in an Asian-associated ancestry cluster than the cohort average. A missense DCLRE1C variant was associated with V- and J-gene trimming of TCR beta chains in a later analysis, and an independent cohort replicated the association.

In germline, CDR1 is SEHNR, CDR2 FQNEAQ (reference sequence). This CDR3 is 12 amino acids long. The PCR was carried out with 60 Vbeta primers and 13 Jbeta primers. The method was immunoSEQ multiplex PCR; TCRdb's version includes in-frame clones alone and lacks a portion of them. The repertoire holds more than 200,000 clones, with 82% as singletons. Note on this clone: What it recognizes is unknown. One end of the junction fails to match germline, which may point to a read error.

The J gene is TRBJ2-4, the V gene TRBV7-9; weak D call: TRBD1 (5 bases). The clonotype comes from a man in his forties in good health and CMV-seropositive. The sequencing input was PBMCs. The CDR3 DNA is TGTGCCAGCAGCCCCGACGACAAGGGGATACCCTTC. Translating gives CASSPDDKGIPF.